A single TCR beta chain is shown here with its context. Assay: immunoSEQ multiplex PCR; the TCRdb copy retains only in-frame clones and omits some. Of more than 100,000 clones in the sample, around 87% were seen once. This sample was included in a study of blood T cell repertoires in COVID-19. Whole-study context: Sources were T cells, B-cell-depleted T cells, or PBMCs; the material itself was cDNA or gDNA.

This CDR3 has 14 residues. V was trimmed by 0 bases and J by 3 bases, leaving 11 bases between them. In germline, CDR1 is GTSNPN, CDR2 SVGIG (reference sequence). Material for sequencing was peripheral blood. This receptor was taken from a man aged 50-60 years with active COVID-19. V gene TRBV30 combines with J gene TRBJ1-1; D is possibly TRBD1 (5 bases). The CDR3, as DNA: TGTGCCTGGAGTGTAAGTGGGGGGGACACTGAAGCTTTCTTT. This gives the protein CAWSVSGGDTEAFF.